What follows describes a single T cell receptor beta chain. What it binds is unknown. Clones were read by immunoSEQ multiplex PCR, and TCRdb kept only the in-frame ones, dropping some. The table has under 40,000 clones, approximately 72% seen once. The data derive from a study of STAT5B mutations in CD4+ large granular lymphocyte leukemia. Overall study: Healthy donors showed HLA-associated enrichment of the CDR3 'QG' motif.

Study-wide results and limits: Approximately 25% of private leukemic clonotypes occurred rarely in other patients' non-leukemic repertoires. Compared with healthy controls (2/35), patient top clones favored TRBV06 (8/27).

From germline, CDR1 is LNHDA and CDR2 SQIVND (reference sequence). V was pared by 6 bases and J by 3 bases, with 10 bases between. The CDR3 loop spans 13 amino acids. The clonotype was recovered from a human donor in good health. The source material was CD4+ T cells from blood buffy coats. The chain recombines TRBV19 with TRBJ2-3, with D maybe TRBD2 (5 bases). The CDR3 region is CASRPRRTDTQYF. The DNA of the CDR3 is TGTGCCAGTAGGCCGCGGAGGACAGATACGCAGTATTTT. The variable domain in full, completed from reference TRBV19 and TRBJ2-3, reads DGGITQSPKYLFRKEGQNVTLSCEQNLNHDAMYWYRQDPGQGLRLIYYSQIVNDFQKGDIAEGYSVSREKKESFPLTVTSAQKNPTAFYLCASRPRRTDTQYFGPGTRLTVL.